The rows below give T cell receptor beta chains drawn from one sample of a study of OX40 agonist ivuxolimab in advanced cancers. Profiled with immunoSEQ multiplex PCR; TCRdb holds only in-frame clones, not every one. The table shows some 100,000 clones, with 80% to 85% occurring only once. This sample comprised CD4+ or CD8+ T cells sorted from blood, obtained in a trial of the OX40 agonist ivuxolimab. The receptors come from an adult with an advanced solid tumor such as melanoma, head and neck, liver or kidney cancer. The CDR3 runs from the conserved cysteine through the conserved F or W. A D gene is named only where the DNA matches it firmly.

D: NA; J: TRBJ2-1; V: TRBV7-2; CDR3: CASSSFDEQFF
D: NA; J: TRBJ1-3; V: TRBV6-5; CDR3: CASSSIQGSGNTIYF
D: TRBD2; J: TRBJ2-3; V: TRBV5-1; CDR3: CASSFPRGGMDTQYF
D: NA; J: TRBJ2-7; V: TRBV10-3; CDR3: CAISGGLTYEQYF
D: TRBD1; J: TRBJ1-2; V: TRBV5-1; CDR3: CASSGPGTGGEGYTF
D: NA; J: TRBJ2-1; V: TRBV5-1; CDR3: CASSLGVINEQFF
D: TRBD1; J: TRBJ1-1; V: TRBV29-1; CDR3: CSVGDRGTLNTEAFF
D: NA; J: TRBJ1-5; V: TRBV7-2; CDR3: CASSLGENQPQHF
D: NA; J: TRBJ1-2; V: TRBV7-3; CDR3: CASSLGQGYGYTF
D: TRBD1; J: TRBJ2-3; V: TRBV4-3; CDR3: CASSQDRTGGTDTQYF
D: NA; J: TRBJ2-1; V: TRBV21-1; CDR3: CASRLRLAGGTEQFF
D: TRBD1; J: TRBJ1-2; V: TRBV6-6; CDR3: CASSSDRAYGYTF
D: NA; J: TRBJ2-1; V: TRBV10-3; CDR3: CAIRGGQWEQFF
D: NA; J: TRBJ1-2; V: TRBV7-2; CDR3: CASSFWRKGSENGYTF
D: NA; J: TRBJ2-5; V: TRBV10-3; CDR3: CAISRTAAGETQYF
D: NA; J: TRBJ2-3; V: TRBV15; CDR3: CATSSLGYGTQYF
D: NA; J: TRBJ2-1; V: TRBV4-2; CDR3: CASSRDPGNEQFF
D: TRBD1; J: TRBJ1-1; V: TRBV2; CDR3: CASSTGTGNTEAFF
D: TRBD1; J: TRBJ2-3; V: TRBV13; CDR3: CASSLSDGQAFTDTQYF
D: NA; J: TRBJ2-7; V: TRBV5-4; CDR3: CASSASGGHLYEQYF
D: TRBD1; J: TRBJ1-1; V: TRBV29-1; CDR3: CSVATGDAEAFF
D: TRBD1; J: TRBJ1-1; V: TRBV9; CDR3: CASRAQGDGTEAFF
D: TRBD2; J: TRBJ2-2; V: TRBV7-8; CDR3: CASSPQGLADGELFF
D: TRBD2; J: TRBJ2-2; V: TRBV19; CDR3: CASSIPGLAGAYTGELFF
D: TRBD1; J: TRBJ1-6; V: TRBV28; CDR3: CASSTPGGQGKGSPLHF
D: TRBD1; J: TRBJ2-3; V: TRBV19; CDR3: CASSLPDRGRADTQYF
D: NA; J: TRBJ2-3; V: TRBV19; CDR3: CASGPSTDTQYF
D: NA; J: TRBJ1-1; V: TRBV7-9; CDR3: CASSFNMNTEAFF